This T cell receptor beta chain was recovered during a study of T cell responses to AZD1222 COVID-19 vaccine. The study's findings and limits: The reported proportion of spike-specific TCRs targeting unmutated variant regions was nearly half. Receipt of two AZD1222 doses was followed by a rise in Spike-specific TCR breadth and depth. With dominance at 160-218 and 743-854, vaccine-associated CD4 TCRs spanned spike. Donor demographics were predominantly white British with a female majority; clonal diversity may be underestimated.

V was pared by 6 bases and J by 4 bases, with 7 bases of the junction left unmatched. The CDR3 has 15 residues. Germline V gene sequence: CDR1 LNHDA, CDR2 SQIVND (reference sequence). Profiled with immunoSEQ multiplex PCR; TCRdb holds only in-frame clones, not every one. Here the sample spans about 99,000 clones, around nine tenths being singletons. Turning to this clone: Its antigen is not known.

The rearrangement links TRBV19 to TRBJ2-2; 8 bases are shared with TRBD1. The sequencing used peripheral blood, collected on day 0 of AZD1222 vaccination. This TCR came from an adult in good health. The CDR3, as DNA: TGTGCCAGTAGCCCCAGACAGGGGAGCACCGGGGAGCTGTTTTTT. Amino acid sequence: CASSPRQGSTGELFF.